Below, one TCR beta chain is given with its context. CDR3 length: 15 amino acids. The V and J ends lost 4 bases and 1 base respectively, with 14 bases between them. Germline lookup yields CDR1 MNHNY and CDR2 SVGAGI (reference sequence). This sample was taken from a study of long-term antiretroviral therapy in people with HIV. Running of the v3.0 immunoSEQ assay took place at survey level. Sequencing used immunoSEQ multiplex PCR; TCRdb keeps in-frame clones, though not all of them. The sample contains tens of thousands of clones, around 96% of which appear only once. The TCR comes from a man aged 30-40 years with HIV. J is TRBJ2-7 and V is TRBV6-6; weak D call: TRBD2 (5 bases). Sequencing was performed on unsorted PBMCs, taken roughly 6 years after starting antiretroviral therapy. The CDR3 loop is CASSSTRRGSYEQYF. CDR3 bases: TGTGCCAGCAGTTCAACTAGGAGAGGATCCTACGAGCAGTACTTC.